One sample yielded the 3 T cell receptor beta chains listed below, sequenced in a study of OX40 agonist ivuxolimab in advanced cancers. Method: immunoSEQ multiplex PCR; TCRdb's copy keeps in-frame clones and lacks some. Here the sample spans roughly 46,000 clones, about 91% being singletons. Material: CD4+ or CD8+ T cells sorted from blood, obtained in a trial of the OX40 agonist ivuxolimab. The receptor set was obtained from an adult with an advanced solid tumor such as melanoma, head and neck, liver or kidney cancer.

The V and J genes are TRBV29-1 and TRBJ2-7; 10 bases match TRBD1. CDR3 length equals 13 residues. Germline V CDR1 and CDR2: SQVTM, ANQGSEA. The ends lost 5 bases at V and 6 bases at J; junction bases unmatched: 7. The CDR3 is CSVPDRGTGEQYF. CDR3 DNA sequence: TGCAGCGTTCCGGACAGGGGGACGGGCGAGCAGTACTTC.

The CDR3 sequence: CARSLSGHSIVAPQHF. The CDR3, as DNA: TGTGCCAGAAGCTTGTCCGGCCATAGTATTGTTGCGCCCCAGCATTTT. The gene calls are TRBV5-3 and TRBJ1-5, with no clear D. TRBV5-3 is filed as an ORF, its function uncertain. The length of the CDR3 is 16 residues. V was shortened by 1 base and J by 9 bases, with 20 bases between the two germline ends.

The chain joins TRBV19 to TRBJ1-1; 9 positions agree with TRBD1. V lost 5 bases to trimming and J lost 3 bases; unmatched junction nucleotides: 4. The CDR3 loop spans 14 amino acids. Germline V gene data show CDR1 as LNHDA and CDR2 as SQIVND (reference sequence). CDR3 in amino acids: CASSAGTGHTEAFF. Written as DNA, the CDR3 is TGTGCCAGTAGTGCAGGGACAGGGCACACTGAAGCTTTCTTT.